A single sample gave rise to the 2 T cell receptor beta chains below, sequenced in a study of T-cell memory formation after mild COVID-19. TCRdb analysed the 5' RACE reads with MiXCR anew, one entry per CDR3 protein. Of nearly 350,000 distinct CDR3 sequences in the sample, 10% to 15% were seen once. Source material: PBMCs or a T cell subset sorted from them (not recorded which). All receptors come from a man aged 18-30 years who had mild COVID-19 (a few samples of this study predate the infection). Cell type and time point are not known.

This sequence joins TRBV6-1 and TRBJ1-2, with D uncertain. CDR1 and CDR2 from the germline V gene are MNHNS and SASEGT. V was cut by 1 base and J by 4 bases, with 10 bases left in between. This CDR3 comprises 14 residues. DNA of the CDR3: TGTGCCAGCAGTGAAGGCGCCACTAGCTATGGCTACACCTTC. It codes for CASSEGATSYGYTF.

The CDR3 DNA is TGTGCCAGCAGCTCGGCAGGGTGGAACTATGGCTACACCTTC. Residues: CASSSAGWNYGYTF. This chain links TRBV7-9 with TRBJ1-2, with D maybe TRBD1 (5 bases). Germline lookup yields CDR1 SEHNR and CDR2 FQNEAQ (reference sequence). Trimming pared 4 bases from V and 2 bases from J, leaving 11 bases between. CDR3 size: 14 residues.